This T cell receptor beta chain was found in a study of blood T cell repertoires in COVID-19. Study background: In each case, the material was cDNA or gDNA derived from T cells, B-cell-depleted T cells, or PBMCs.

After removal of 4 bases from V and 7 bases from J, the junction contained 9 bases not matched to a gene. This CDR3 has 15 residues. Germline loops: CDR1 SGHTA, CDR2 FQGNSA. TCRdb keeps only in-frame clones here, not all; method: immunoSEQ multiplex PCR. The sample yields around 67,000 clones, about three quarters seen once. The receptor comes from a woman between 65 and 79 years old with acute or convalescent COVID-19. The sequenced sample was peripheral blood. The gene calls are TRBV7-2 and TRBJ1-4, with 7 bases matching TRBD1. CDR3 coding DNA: TGTGCCAGCAGCTCCCGAACAGGGGCAGGTGAAAAACTGTTTTTT. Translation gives CASSSRTGAGEKLFF.